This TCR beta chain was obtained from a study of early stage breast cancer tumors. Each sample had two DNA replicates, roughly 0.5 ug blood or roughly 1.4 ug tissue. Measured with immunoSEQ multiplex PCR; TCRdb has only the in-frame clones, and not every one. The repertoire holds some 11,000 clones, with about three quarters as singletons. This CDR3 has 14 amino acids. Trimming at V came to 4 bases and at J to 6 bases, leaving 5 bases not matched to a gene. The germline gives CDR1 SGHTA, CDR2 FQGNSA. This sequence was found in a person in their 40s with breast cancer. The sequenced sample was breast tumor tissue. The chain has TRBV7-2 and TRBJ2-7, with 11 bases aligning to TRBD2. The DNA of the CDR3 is TGTGCCAGCAGCTCCACTAGCGGGAGCTTCGAGCAGTACTTC. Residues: CASSSTSGSFEQYF.